This T cell receptor (beta chain) was sequenced in a study of high-grade serous ovarian cancer treatment subgroups. Tumor samples were obtained before definitive surgery or chemotherapy. Data came from immunoSEQ multiplex PCR; TCRdb stores just in-frame clones and leaves some out. Among fewer than 4,500 clones listed, roughly three quarters were seen once. With 0 bases clipped from V and 3 bases from J, the junction kept 12 bases outside the gene matches. Germline V gene lookup returns CDR1 LGHNA and CDR2 YSLEER. The CDR3 sequence is 18 residues long. Sequencing was performed on tumor tissue. The rearrangement uses TRBV4-3 and TRBJ1-1; 8 nucleotides line up with TRBD1. This receptor was obtained from a human donor with high-grade serous ovarian cancer. The CDR3, as DNA: TGCGCCAGCAGCCAAGATGGGGTCGGGCAGGGGGCGGACACTGAAGCTTTCTTT. This gives the protein CASSQDGVGQGADTEAFF.